Shown below are 8 T cell receptor beta chains from a single sample sequenced in a study of OX40 agonist ivuxolimab in advanced cancers. This table comes from immunoSEQ multiplex PCR, and its TCRdb copy is limited to in-frame clones, with some not included. Of approximately 56,000 clones detected, approximately 75% appear once; the ten largest clones hold nearly 0.7%. Here the sequenced sample was CD4+ or CD8+ T cells sorted from blood, taken in a trial of the OX40 agonist ivuxolimab. The receptor set was obtained from an adult with an advanced solid tumor such as melanoma, head and neck, liver or kidney cancer.

The chain employs TRBV5-1 and TRBJ2-5; 7 bases align to TRBD2. Trimming removed 0 bases from V and 4 bases from J; junction bases left unmatched: 9. The CDR3 sequence is 16 residues long. Germline-derived CDR1 and CDR2 are SGHRS and YFSETQ. The CDR3 DNA sequence: TGCGCCAGCAGCTTGGACCGACTAGCAGAGGTAGAGACCCAGTACTTC. It codes for CASSLDRLAEVETQYF.

This chain connects TRBV2 to TRBJ1-1; the match to TRBD1 covers 10 bases. V shed 6 bases, J shed 6 bases, and the junction held 7 bases outside the gene matches. Germline CDR1 SNHLY, CDR2 FYNNEI. The CDR3 contains 14 residues. The CDR3 sequence is CASRGRQGAAEAFF. The DNA for the CDR3 is TGTGCCAGCAGGGGGAGACAGGGGGCCGCTGAAGCTTTCTTT.

The chain joins TRBV10-3 to TRBJ2-1, with 15 positions matching TRBD2. The germline V gene encodes CDR1 ENHRY and CDR2 SYGVKD. This CDR3 is built from 17 residues. V shed 0 bases, J shed 8 bases, and the junction held 5 bases outside the gene matches. The CDR3 spells CAISESGTSGGLHEQFF. As DNA, the CDR3 is TGTGCCATCAGTGAGTCCGGGACTAGCGGGGGGTTACATGAGCAGTTCTTC.

The chain is built from TRBV28 and TRBJ2-7, with TRBD1 identical over 8 bases. Germline V lookup: CDR1 MDHEN, CDR2 SYDVKM. This CDR3 region has 14 residues. With 5 bases clipped from V and 6 bases from J, the junction kept 9 bases outside the gene matches. CDR3 loop: CASSDRGIKGEQYF. CDR3 DNA sequence: TGTGCCAGCAGTGACAGGGGAATAAAGGGCGAGCAGTACTTC.

V gene TRBV6-5 combines with J gene TRBJ1-2; possible D gene TRBD1, 5 bases. The CDR3 length is 12 residues. V shed 4 bases and J shed 3 bases, with 6 bases lying between them. Germline V lookup: CDR1 MNHEY, CDR2 SVGAGI. CDR3 residues: CASSSQDYGYTF. DNA of the CDR3: TGTGCCAGCAGTTCACAGGACTATGGCTACACCTTC.

V usage is TRBV6-5 and J usage is TRBJ1-6, with a possible D match to TRBD1 (6 bases). This CDR3 region has 13 residues. The V end was cut by 6 bases, the J end by 9 bases, with 12 bases between. Germline V gives CDR1 MNHEY, CDR2 SVGAGI. The CDR3 DNA reads TGTGCCAGCAGAACAGGGTCGGGTTCACCCCTCCACTTT. Its translation is CASRTGSGSPLHF.

This chain's CDR3 is CASSPDRGSNTEAFF. CDR3 DNA sequence: TGTGCCAGTAGTCCGGACAGGGGTTCGAACACTGAAGCTTTCTTT. The rearrangement joins TRBV19 to TRBJ1-1; 9 bases map to TRBD1. Per germline, CDR1 LNHDA and CDR2 SQIVND (reference sequence). This CDR3 is built from 15 residues. V was pared by 5 bases and J by 1 base, with 5 bases of the junction left unmatched.

The V gene is TRBV19, the J gene TRBJ1-2; D may be TRBD1 (5 bases). The V and J ends lost 6 bases and 6 bases respectively, with 14 bases between them. From germline, CDR1 is LNHDA and CDR2 SQIVND (reference sequence). The CDR3 sequence is 13 residues long. In nucleotides, the CDR3 is TGTGCCAGTAGAACGGCAGGGCGCGATGGCTACACCTTC. Protein product: CASRTAGRDGYTF.